The 31 T cell receptor beta chains below come from one sample, sequenced in a study of PD-1 blockade in mismatch repair-deficient tumors (dated by TCRdb to the late 2010s). Library preparation employed the immunoSEQ multiplex PCR assay. The source is immuneACCESS, and TCRdb retained only in-frame sequences with V and J called. Part of the clones is not carried over; for the studies checked, unresolved V genes explain less than half of this, and the remainder is unexplained. In all, the sample holds some 84,000 clones, and about 85% of those were seen once. The ten largest clones capture about 2.4% of the sample. The intended sense of this specimen's time point label: peripheral blood 12 weeks after first pembrolizumab dose. This sample comprised peripheral blood, obtained 12 weeks after starting pembrolizumab. The receptor set was obtained from an adult with mismatch repair-deficient cancer.

The V call is TRBV9, the J call TRBJ1-3; no firm D call. This CDR3 has 13 residues. Germline CDR1 is SGDLS and CDR2 is YYNGEE. V lost 4 bases and J 4 bases, leaving 9 bases between the germline ends. This chain's CDR3 is CASSPSTGNTIYF. CDR3 bases: TGTGCCAGCAGCCCCTCAACAGGAAACACCATATATTTT.

The V call is TRBV7-6, the J call TRBJ2-7, with 8 bases fitting TRBD2. The junction had 9 bases not matched to a gene; V was cut back by 4 bases and J by 1 base. The germline gives CDR1 SGHVS, CDR2 FNYEAQ. This CDR3 contains 16 residues. CDR3 in DNA: TGTGCCAGCAGCTCGGGGCCCCAGCGGGGGTCCTACGAGCAGTACTTC. As protein: CASSSGPQRGSYEQYF.

The V gene is TRBV7-2, the J gene TRBJ2-3, with TRBD1 identical over 10 bases. This CDR3 is built from 15 residues. Per germline, CDR1 SGHTA and CDR2 FQGNSA. V shed 2 bases and J 11 bases; nucleotides not matched to a gene: 10. The CDR3 spells CASSLPGGGTGVQYF. The CDR3 region has the DNA TGTGCCAGCAGCTTACCGGGGGGCGGGACAGGGGTGCAGTATTTT. Drawing the rest from reference TRBV7-2 and TRBJ2-3, the complete variable domain is GAGVSQSPSNKVTEKGKDVELRCDPISGHTALYWYRQSLGQGLEFLIYFQGNSAPDKSGLPSDRFSAERTGGSVSTLTIQRTQQEDSAVYLCASSLPGGGTGVQYFGPGTRLTVL.

The chain links TRBV15 to TRBJ2-3; 8 positions agree with TRBD2. The CDR3 loop spans 15 amino acids. With V trimmed by 3 bases and J by 3 bases, 5 bases remained unmatched. Germline assignment: CDR1 LNHNV and CDR2 YYDKDF (reference sequence). The CDR3 loop reads CATSREAGETDTQYF. In DNA, the CDR3 is TGTGCCACCAGCAGGGAAGCGGGAGAAACAGATACGCAGTATTTT.

This clone turned up a few times. The chain is built from TRBV11-3 and TRBJ2-3; 8 nucleotides line up with TRBD2. The CDR3 spans 14 residues. CDR1 and CDR2 (germline): SGHNT, YENEEA. V shed 2 bases, J shed 4 bases, and the junction held 2 bases outside the gene matches. CDR3 nucleotide sequence: TGTGCCAGCAGCTTAACGGGAGGGGCAGATACGCAGTATTTT. Encoded protein: CASSLTGGADTQYF.

The chain carries TRBV5-1 and TRBJ1-2; 9 positions match TRBD1. The CDR3 has 15 residues. Per the germline V gene, CDR1 is SGHRS and CDR2 is YFSETQ. The trim removed 4 bases at V and 6 bases at J, leaving 10 bases unmatched. The CDR3, as DNA: TGCGCCAGCAGCGCCGATACAGGGGGCAGGAATGGCTACACCTTC. This gives the protein CASSADTGGRNGYTF.

This chain uses TRBV6-1 with TRBJ1-5; D call uncertain. This CDR3 is 14 amino acids long. Germline-derived CDR1 and CDR2 are MNHNS and SASEGT. V was trimmed by 7 bases and J by 0 bases, leaving 10 bases between them. CDR3 loop: CASNGRTSNQPQHF. The CDR3 bases are TGTGCCAGCAACGGGCGGACTAGCAATCAGCCCCAGCATTTT.

This clone was counted a single time. This chain connects TRBV11-3 to TRBJ2-1; D is uncertain. Germline assignment: CDR1 SGHNT and CDR2 YENEEA. The CDR3 covers 16 residues. The germline V and J ends were trimmed by 1 base and 0 bases, with 10 bases remaining between them. CDR3: CASSLGVIYSYNEQFF. The DNA of the CDR3 is TGTGCCAGCAGCTTAGGAGTTATCTACTCCTACAATGAGCAGTTCTTC.

Comment on this clone: This specimen includes other DNA sequences encoding the same CDR3. This chain connects TRBV7-2 to TRBJ2-1; TRBD1 matches at 7 bases. Per germline, CDR1 SGHTA and CDR2 FQGNSA. The CDR3 extends over 13 amino acids. V lost 5 bases to trimming and J lost 11 bases; unmatched junction nucleotides: 9. CDR3: CASSSRDRVKQFF. DNA of the CDR3: TGTGCCAGCAGCAGCCGAGACAGGGTTAAGCAGTTCTTC.

The chain combines TRBV11-3 with TRBJ2-3; 12 bases line up with TRBD2. Germline values: CDR1 SGHNT, CDR2 YENEEA. The CDR3 totals 18 residues. J was trimmed by 4 bases and V by 2 bases; bases with no gene match: 10. CDR3 coding DNA: TGTGCCAGCAGCTTAAAAGGGACGGGACTAGCGGGCGCAGATACGCAGTATTTT. This sequence encodes CASSLKGTGLAGADTQYF.

On this clone: Other DNA sequences in the same sample also yield this CDR3. The chain combines TRBV11-3 with TRBJ2-1; D is unclear. This CDR3 region has 11 residues. Trimming removed 0 bases at V and 12 bases at J, with 6 bases between. Germline lookup yields CDR1 SGHNT and CDR2 YENEEA. CDR3 DNA: TGTGCCAGCAGCTTAGAACTAATGCAGTTCTTC. Translation gives CASSLELMQFF. Full variable domain (missing parts from reference TRBV11-3 and TRBJ2-1): EAGVVQSPRYKIIEKKQPVAFWCNPISGHNTLYWYLQNLGQGPELLIRYENEEAVDDSQLPKDRFSAERLKGVDSTLKIQPAELGDSAVYLCASSLELMQFFGPGTRLTVL.

The chain links TRBV2 to TRBJ2-4, with TRBD1 as a possible D gene (6 bases). The CDR3 has 16 residues. The ends were cut back, 6 bases at V and 0 bases at J, with 15 bases in the middle. In germline, CDR1 is SNHLY, CDR2 FYNNEI. The CDR3 nucleotides are TGTGCCAGCAGGGCGACAGGAAATCTAGCCAAAAACATTCAGTACTTC. It codes for CASRATGNLAKNIQYF.

This chain connects TRBV7-2 to TRBJ2-3; 14 nucleotides line up with TRBD2. Germline trimming cut 6 bases from V and 6 bases from J; bases unmatched to any gene: 11. The CDR3 consists of 17 residues. The V gene's germline CDR1 is SGHTA and CDR2 FQGNSA. CDR3 loop: CASSGAGLAGAEDTQYF. The CDR3 nucleotides read TGTGCCAGCAGTGGCGCGGGACTAGCGGGAGCTGAGGATACGCAGTATTTT.

This chain joins TRBV7-6 and TRBJ1-1; a weak D match, TRBD1 (5 bases). CDR1 SGHVS and CDR2 FNYEAQ come from the germline V gene. The V and J ends lost 3 bases and 1 base respectively, with 6 bases between them. The CDR3 loop spans 13 amino acids. The CDR3 here is CASSFGANTEAFF. The CDR3 DNA is TGTGCCAGCAGCTTTGGGGCGAACACTGAAGCTTTCTTT.

The rearrangement uses TRBV7-8 and TRBJ2-1; tentative D call: TRBD2 (5 bases). Germline V gene lookup returns CDR1 SGHVS and CDR2 FQNEAQ. V lost 1 base and J 0 bases, leaving 7 bases between the germline ends. The CDR3 has 15 amino acids. The CDR3 loop reads CASSLVGSSYNEQFF. CDR3 in DNA: TGTGCCAGCAGCTTAGTTGGGAGCTCCTACAATGAGCAGTTCTTC.

V and J are TRBV4-3 and TRBJ1-3; D not certain. This CDR3 contains 15 residues. The V end was cut by 2 bases, the J end by 2 bases, with 10 bases between. CDR1 is LGHNA and CDR2 is YSLEER in the germline V gene. CDR3 sequence (DNA): TGCGCCAGCAGCCAAAGTATAACCCCTGGAAACACCATATATTTT. It yields the protein CASSQSITPGNTIYF.

This clone was seen more than once but under ten times. The chain joins TRBV6-5 to TRBJ1-1; unclear D gene. With 6 bases removed from V and 0 bases from J, the gap between germline ends came to 8 bases. CDR1 MNHEY and CDR2 SVGAGI come from the germline V gene. The CDR3 runs to 13 residues. CDR3 protein: CASRREVNTEAFF. For the CDR3, the DNA is TGTGCCAGCAGACGCGAGGTGAACACTGAAGCTTTCTTT.

This clone was observed a few times. V and J are TRBV30 and TRBJ1-2; D call uncertain. The V end was cut by 4 bases, the J end by 4 bases, with 10 bases between. The CDR3 is 12 residues long. Germline assignment: CDR1 GTSNPN and CDR2 SVGIG (reference sequence). The CDR3 bases are TGTGCCTGGATAGGAGGCCGCTATGGCTACACCTTC. It yields the protein CAWIGGRYGYTF.

The chain couples TRBV5-1 to TRBJ2-2; a possible D gene is TRBD2 (6 bases). The germline V gene has CDR1 SGHRS and CDR2 YFSETQ. The CDR3 consists of 15 residues. Trimming removed 0 bases at V and 7 bases at J, with 13 bases between. In DNA, the CDR3 is TGCGCCAGCAGCTTGGTGGCAGGGCGGGACGGGGAGCTGTTTTTT. This translates into CASSLVAGRDGELFF.

The chain links TRBV11-2 to TRBJ2-2; 8 nucleotides agree with TRBD2. The V gene's germline CDR1 is SGHAT and CDR2 FQNNGV. There are 16 residues in the CDR3. J was trimmed by 5 bases and V by 0 bases; bases with no gene match: 5. As DNA, the CDR3 is TGTGCCAGCAGCTTAGAGGCAAGCGGGAGAACCGGGGAGCTGTTTTTT. Protein product: CASSLEASGRTGELFF.

The chain uses TRBV4-2 and TRBJ2-2; D uncertain. Germline CDR1 and CDR2: LGHNA and YNFKEQ. The CDR3 loop spans 16 amino acids. V lost 3 bases and J 0 bases, leaving 11 bases between the germline ends. CDR3 protein: CASSQEAGSNTGELFF. The CDR3 DNA reads TGTGCCAGCAGCCAGGAAGCCGGATCGAACACCGGGGAGCTGTTTTTT.

The rearrangement uses TRBV18 and TRBJ1-5; perhaps TRBD1 as D (6 bases). CDR1 and CDR2 (germline): KGHSH, LQKENI. Trimming removed 4 bases at V and 3 bases at J, with 19 bases between. This CDR3 comprises 17 residues. CDR3 in amino acids: CASSLLGGPSYNQPQHF. The DNA of the CDR3 is TGTGCCAGCTCACTTTTAGGGGGGCCCTCATACAATCAGCCCCAGCATTTT. Using reference TRBV18 and TRBJ1-5 for the parts outside the CDR3, the full variable domain is NAGVMQNPRHLVRRRGQEARLRCSPMKGHSHVYWYRQLPEEGLKFMVYLQKENIIDESGMPKERFSAEFPKEGPSILRIQQVVRGDSAAYFCASSLLGGPSYNQPQHFGDGTRLSIL.

The chain has TRBV11-2 and TRBJ1-5; D gene ambiguous. Per germline, CDR1 SGHAT and CDR2 FQNNGV. V was cut by 1 base and J by 11 bases, with 12 bases left in between. The CDR3 has 13 amino acids. CDR3 residues: CASSLGPSWTQHF. CDR3 nucleotides: TGTGCCAGCAGCTTAGGTCCCTCCTGGACCCAGCATTTT.

The rearrangement joins TRBV11-2 to TRBJ2-3; 7 bases agree with TRBD2. There are 14 residues in the CDR3. After removal of 3 bases from V and 1 base from J, the junction contained 1 base not matched to a gene. Germline values: CDR1 SGHAT, CDR2 FQNNGV. This CDR3 reads CASSLGGGTDTQYF. The DNA of the CDR3 is TGTGCCAGCAGCTTGGGGGGGGGCACAGATACGCAGTATTTT.

V and J are TRBV6-1 and TRBJ1-4; D perhaps matches TRBD1 (5 bases). The germline V gene encodes CDR1 MNHNS and CDR2 SASEGT. The CDR3 has 14 amino acids. V lost 3 bases and J lost 2, with 7 bases in between. The CDR3 loop reads CASSDRDTNEKLFF. The CDR3 coding sequence is TGTGCCAGCAGTGACCGGGACACTAATGAAAAACTGTTTTTT.

V gene TRBV19 combines with J gene TRBJ2-1, with 12 bases aligning to TRBD2. This CDR3 region has 14 residues. The germline CDR1 and CDR2 sequences are LNHDA and SQIVND (reference sequence). V was clipped by 3 bases and J by 8 bases; unmatched bases: 2. The chain's CDR3 is CASSMTSGSDEQFF. DNA for the CDR3: TGTGCCAGTAGTATGACTAGCGGGAGCGATGAGCAGTTCTTC.

In this sample, this clone turned up a few times. The genes are TRBV7-3 and TRBJ1-1; 7 bases line up with TRBD1. This CDR3 has 13 residues. Trimming took 5 bases from V and 2 from J; bases not matched to a gene: 2. In germline, CDR1 is SGHTA, CDR2 FQGTGA. CDR3 loop: CASSRDSNTEAFF. Written as DNA, the CDR3 is TGTGCCAGCAGCCGGGACAGCAACACTGAAGCTTTCTTT.

The rearrangement joins TRBV5-1 to TRBJ1-1, with TRBD1 as a possible D gene (6 bases). With 4 bases removed from V and 7 bases from J, the gap between germline ends came to 17 bases. Germline V lookup: CDR1 SGHRS, CDR2 YFSETQ. The CDR3 covers 14 residues. The CDR3 DNA sequence: TGCGCCAGCAGCCCTACTGGGGGCGGCGTTGAAGCTTTCTTT. Translated: CASSPTGGGVEAFF.

The chain joins TRBV13 to TRBJ1-3, with D uncertain. Germline loops: CDR1 PRHDT, CDR2 FYEKMQ (reference sequence). The CDR3 covers 16 residues. V was shortened by 5 bases and J by 0 bases, with 14 bases between the two germline ends. The CDR3 DNA follows: TGTGCCAGCAGCGCCACAGCTAGTATCTCTGGAAACACCATATATTTT. It translates to CASSATASISGNTIYF.

The V and J genes are TRBV15 and TRBJ2-7, with 13 positions matching TRBD2. CDR3 length: 18 residues. Trimming at V came to 4 bases and at J to 5 bases, leaving 14 bases not matched to a gene. The V gene's germline CDR1 is LNHNV and CDR2 YYDKDF (reference sequence). CDR3 nucleotides: TGTGCCACCAGCAACGAGGCTACGGGACTAGCGGGGAACAACGAGCAGTACTTC. This translates into CATSNEATGLAGNNEQYF.

The V gene is TRBV11-2, the J gene TRBJ2-5, with D tentatively TRBD1 or TRBD2 (5 bases each). V dropped 6 bases and J dropped 5 bases, with 16 bases sitting between them. The CDR3 covers 14 residues. Per germline, CDR1 SGHAT and CDR2 FQNNGV. The CDR3 region is CASRGAEWRETQYF. The CDR3, as DNA: TGTGCCAGCAGAGGGGCGGAATGGAGGGAGACCCAGTACTTC.